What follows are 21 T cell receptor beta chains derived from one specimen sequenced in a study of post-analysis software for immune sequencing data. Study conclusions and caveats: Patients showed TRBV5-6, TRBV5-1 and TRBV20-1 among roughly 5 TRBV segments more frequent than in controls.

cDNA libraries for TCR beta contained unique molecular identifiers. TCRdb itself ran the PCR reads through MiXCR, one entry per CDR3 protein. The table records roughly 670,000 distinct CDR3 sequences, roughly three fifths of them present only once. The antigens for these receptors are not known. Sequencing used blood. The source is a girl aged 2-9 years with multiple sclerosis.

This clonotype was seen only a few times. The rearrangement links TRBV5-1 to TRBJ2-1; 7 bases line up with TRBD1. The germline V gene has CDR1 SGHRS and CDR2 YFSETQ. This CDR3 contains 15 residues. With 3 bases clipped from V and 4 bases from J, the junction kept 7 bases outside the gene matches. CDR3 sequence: CASSSSGTDYNEQFF. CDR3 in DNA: TGCGCCAGCAGCTCCTCCGGGACAGATTACAATGAGCAGTTCTTC.

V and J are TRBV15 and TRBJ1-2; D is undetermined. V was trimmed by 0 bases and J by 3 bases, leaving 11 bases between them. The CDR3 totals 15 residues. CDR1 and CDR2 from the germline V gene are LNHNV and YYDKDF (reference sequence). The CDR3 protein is CATSRDRSTDYGYTF. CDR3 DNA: TGTGCCACCAGCAGAGATCGAAGCACCGACTATGGCTACACCTTC.

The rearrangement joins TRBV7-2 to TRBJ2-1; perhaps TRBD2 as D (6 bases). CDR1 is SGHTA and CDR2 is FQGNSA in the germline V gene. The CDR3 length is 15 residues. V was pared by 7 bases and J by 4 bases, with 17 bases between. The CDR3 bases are TGTGCCAGCACCGTCGGGGCGGAGGGGTACAATGAGCAGTTCTTC. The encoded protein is CASTVGAEGYNEQFF.

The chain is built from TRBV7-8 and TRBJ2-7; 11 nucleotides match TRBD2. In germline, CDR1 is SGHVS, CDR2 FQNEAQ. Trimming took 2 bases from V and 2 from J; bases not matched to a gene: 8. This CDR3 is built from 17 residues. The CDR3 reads CASSLSQLAGGTYEQYF. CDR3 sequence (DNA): TGTGCCAGCAGCTTATCACAGCTAGCGGGAGGTACCTACGAGCAGTACTTC.

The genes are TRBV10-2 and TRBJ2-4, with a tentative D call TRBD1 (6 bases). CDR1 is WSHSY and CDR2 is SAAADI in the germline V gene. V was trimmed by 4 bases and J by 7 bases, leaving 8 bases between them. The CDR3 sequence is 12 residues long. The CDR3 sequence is CASSGGLNIQYF. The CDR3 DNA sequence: TGCGCCAGCAGTGGGGGGCTTAACATTCAGTACTTC.

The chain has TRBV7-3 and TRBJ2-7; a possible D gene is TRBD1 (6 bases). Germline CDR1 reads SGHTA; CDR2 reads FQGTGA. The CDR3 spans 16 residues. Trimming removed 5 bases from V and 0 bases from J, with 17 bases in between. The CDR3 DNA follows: TGTGCCAGCAGCCCTGCGGAACAGGGATTCTCCTACGAGCAGTACTTC. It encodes CASSPAEQGFSYEQYF.

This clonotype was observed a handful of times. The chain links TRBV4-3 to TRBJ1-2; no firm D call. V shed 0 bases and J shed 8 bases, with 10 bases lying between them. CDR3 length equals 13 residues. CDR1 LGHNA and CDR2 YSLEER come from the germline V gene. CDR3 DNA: TGCGCCAGCAGCCAAGAGGGAACATGGGGCTACACCTTC. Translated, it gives CASSQEGTWGYTF.

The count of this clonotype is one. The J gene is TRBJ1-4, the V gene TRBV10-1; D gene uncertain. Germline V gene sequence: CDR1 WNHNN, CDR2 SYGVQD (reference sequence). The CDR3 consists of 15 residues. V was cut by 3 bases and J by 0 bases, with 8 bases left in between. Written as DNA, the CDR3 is TGCGCCAGCAGTGATACCAGTGCAACTAATGAAAAACTGTTTTTT. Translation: CASSDTSATNEKLFF.

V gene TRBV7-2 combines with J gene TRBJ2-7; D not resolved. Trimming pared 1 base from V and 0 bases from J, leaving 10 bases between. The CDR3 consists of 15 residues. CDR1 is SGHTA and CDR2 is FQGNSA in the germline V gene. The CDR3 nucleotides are TGTGCCAGCAGCTTAGAAGGGTTTAGCTCCTACGAGCAGTACTTC. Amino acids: CASSLEGFSSYEQYF.

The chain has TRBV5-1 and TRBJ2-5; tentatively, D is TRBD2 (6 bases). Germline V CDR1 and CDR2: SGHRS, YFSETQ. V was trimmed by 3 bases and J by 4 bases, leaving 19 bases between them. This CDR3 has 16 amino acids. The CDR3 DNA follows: TGCGCCAGCAGCTGGGCCTCAGCGGGTCTGGGAGAGACCCAGTACTTC. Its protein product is CASSWASAGLGETQYF.

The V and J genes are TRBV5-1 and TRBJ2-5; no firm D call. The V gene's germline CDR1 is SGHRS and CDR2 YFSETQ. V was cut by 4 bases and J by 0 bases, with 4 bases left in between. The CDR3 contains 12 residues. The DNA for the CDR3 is TGCGCCAGCAGCGGGAACCAAGAGACCCAGTACTTC. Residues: CASSGNQETQYF. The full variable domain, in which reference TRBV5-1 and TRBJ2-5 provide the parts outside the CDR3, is KAGVTQTPRYLIKTRGQQVTLSCSPISGHRSVSWYQQTPGQGLQFLFEYFSETQRNKGNFPGRFSGRQFSNSRSEMNVSTLELGDSALYLCASSGNQETQYFGPGTRLLVL.

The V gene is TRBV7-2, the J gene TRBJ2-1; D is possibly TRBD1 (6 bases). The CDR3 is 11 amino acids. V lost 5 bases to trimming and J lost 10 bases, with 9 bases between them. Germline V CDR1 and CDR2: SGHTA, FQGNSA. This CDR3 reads CASSQTGEQFF. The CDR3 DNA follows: TGTGCCAGCAGCCAAACAGGGGAGCAGTTCTTC.

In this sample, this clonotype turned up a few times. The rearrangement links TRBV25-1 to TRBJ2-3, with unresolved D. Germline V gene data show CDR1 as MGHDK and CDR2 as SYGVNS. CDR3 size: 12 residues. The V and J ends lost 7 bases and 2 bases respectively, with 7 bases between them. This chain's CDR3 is CASKWHTDTQYF. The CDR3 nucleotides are TGTGCCAGCAAGTGGCACACAGATACGCAGTATTTT.

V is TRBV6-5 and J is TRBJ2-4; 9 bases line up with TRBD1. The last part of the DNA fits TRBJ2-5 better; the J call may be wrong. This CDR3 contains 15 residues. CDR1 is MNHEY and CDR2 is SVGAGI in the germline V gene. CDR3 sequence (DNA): TGTGCCAGCAGTTACATGGGACAGGGAGGGGAGACCCAGTACTTC. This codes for CASSYMGQGGETQYF.

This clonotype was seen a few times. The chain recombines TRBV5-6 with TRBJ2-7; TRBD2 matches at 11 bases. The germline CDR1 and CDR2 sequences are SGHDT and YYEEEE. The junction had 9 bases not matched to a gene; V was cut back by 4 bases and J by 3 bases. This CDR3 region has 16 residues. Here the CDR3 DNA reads TGTGCCAGCAGCCCCCGGTCTAGCGGGGGGTTCTACGAGCAGTACTTC. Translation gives CASSPRSSGGFYEQYF.

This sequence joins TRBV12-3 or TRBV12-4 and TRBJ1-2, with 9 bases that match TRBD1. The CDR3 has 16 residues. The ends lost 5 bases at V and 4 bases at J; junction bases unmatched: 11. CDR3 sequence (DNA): TGTGCCAGCAGTCTCGGACAGGGGACGTTTGCCTATGGCTACACCTTC. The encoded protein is CASSLGQGTFAYGYTF.

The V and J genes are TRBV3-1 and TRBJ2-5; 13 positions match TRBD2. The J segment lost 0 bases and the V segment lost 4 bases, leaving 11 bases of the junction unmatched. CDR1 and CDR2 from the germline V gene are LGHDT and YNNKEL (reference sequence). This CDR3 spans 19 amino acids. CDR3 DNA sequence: TGTGCCAGCAGCCCGAAGGGGACTAGCGGGGTCCCGTACCAAGAGACCCAGTACTTC. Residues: CASSPKGTSGVPYQETQYF.

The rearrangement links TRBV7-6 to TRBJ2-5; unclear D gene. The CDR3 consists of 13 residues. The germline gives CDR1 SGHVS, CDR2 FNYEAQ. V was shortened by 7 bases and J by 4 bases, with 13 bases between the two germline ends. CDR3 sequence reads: CASNLWSGETQYF. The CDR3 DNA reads TGTGCCAGCAATTTATGGTCGGGAGAGACCCAGTACTTC. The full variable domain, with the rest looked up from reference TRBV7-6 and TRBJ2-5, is GAGVSQSPRYKVTKRGQDVALRCDPISGHVSLYWYRQALGQGPEFLTYFNYEAQQDKSGLPNDRFSAERPEGSISTLTIQRTEQRDSAMYRCASNLWSGETQYFGPGTRLLVL.

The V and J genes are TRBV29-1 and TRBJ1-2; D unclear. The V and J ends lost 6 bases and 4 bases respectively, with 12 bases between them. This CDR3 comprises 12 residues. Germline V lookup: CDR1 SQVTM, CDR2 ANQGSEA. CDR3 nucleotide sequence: TGCAGCGTAGAGGACGGTTCCTATGGCTACACCTTC. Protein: CSVEDGSYGYTF.

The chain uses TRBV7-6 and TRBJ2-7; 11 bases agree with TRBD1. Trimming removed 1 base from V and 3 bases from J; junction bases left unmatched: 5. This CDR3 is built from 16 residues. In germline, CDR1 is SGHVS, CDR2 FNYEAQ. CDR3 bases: TGTGCCAGCAGCTTAGTCCCCGGGACAGGGGGCTACGAGCAGTACTTC. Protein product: CASSLVPGTGGYEQYF.

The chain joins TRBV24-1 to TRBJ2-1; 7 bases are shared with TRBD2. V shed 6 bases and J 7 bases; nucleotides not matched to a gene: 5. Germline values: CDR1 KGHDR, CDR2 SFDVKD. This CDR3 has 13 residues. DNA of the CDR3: TGTGCCACCAGTTATCGGGGAGGGAATGAGCAGTTCTTC. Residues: CATSYRGGNEQFF.